This T cell receptor beta chain was captured by sequencing in a study of siplizumab effects on memory and regulatory T cells. Overall study results and limits: Apparently more diverse than memory cells, naive T cells also seemed major alloresponse contributors. Mappable alloreactive CD4+ clones were on average 68.8% Treg-derived with siplizumab, approximately 30% in controls.

This clone was found once. Its antigen is unidentified. Repertoires were generated with immunoSEQ multiplex PCR, while TCRdb's copy carries only in-frame clones and drops some. The table has approximately 60,000 clones, 90% to 98% seen once. CDR3 length equals 15 residues. Germline CDR1 reads SGHNT; CDR2 reads YYREEE (reference sequence). V lost 2 bases to trimming and J lost 4 bases; unmatched junction nucleotides: 3. The clonotype originates from a human donor in good health. Sequences were obtained from naive CD8+ T cells sorted from blood. The J gene is TRBJ2-1, the V gene TRBV5-4; 10 bases match TRBD2. CDR3 bases: TGTGCCAGCAGCTTTAGCGGGGGGCTTTACAATGAGCAGTTCTTC. Amino acid sequence: CASSFSGGLYNEQFF.